This T cell receptor (beta chain) was sequenced for a study of shared clonotypes between healthy human individuals. Study at large: The composition of the donors was a couple of women and a few men aged 18 to 49.

Only in-frame clones appear in the TCRdb table, and some are missing; sequencing was by immunoSEQ multiplex PCR. The sample contains about 490,000 clones, 78% of which appear only once. The CDR3 is 12 amino acids. Trimming cost V 1 base and J 1 base, with 4 bases left between them. CDR1 is GTSNPN and CDR2 is SVGIG in the germline V gene (reference sequence). The J gene is TRBJ1-1, the V gene TRBV30, with D unclear. The TCR was taken from a woman aged 40-49 years in good health. Some clones in this sample may be carry-over from other donors' samples. The sample consisted of PBMCs. The CDR3 nucleotides are TGTGCCTGGAGTGCCAGGAACACTGAAGCTTTCTTT. Protein: CAWSARNTEAFF.